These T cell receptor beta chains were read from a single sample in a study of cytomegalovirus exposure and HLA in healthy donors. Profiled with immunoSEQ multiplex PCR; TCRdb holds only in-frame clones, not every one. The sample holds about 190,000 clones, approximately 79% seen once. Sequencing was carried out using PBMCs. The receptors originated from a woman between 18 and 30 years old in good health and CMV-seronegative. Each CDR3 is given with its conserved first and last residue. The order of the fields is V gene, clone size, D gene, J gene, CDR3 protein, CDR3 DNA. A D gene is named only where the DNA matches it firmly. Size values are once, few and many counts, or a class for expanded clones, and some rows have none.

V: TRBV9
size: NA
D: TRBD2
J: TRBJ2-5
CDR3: CASSVVGLAGGPQETQYF
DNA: TGTGCCAGCAGCGTAGTGGGACTAGCGGGGGGCCCCCAAGAGACCCAGTACTTC

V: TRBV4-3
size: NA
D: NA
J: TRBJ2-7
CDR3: CASSQSYAGSYEQYF
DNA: TGCGCCAGCAGCCAGAGCTACGCCGGCTCCTACGAGCAGTACTTC

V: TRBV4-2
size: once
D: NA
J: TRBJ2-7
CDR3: CASSQETDEQYF
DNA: TGTGCCAGCAGCCAAGAGACAGACGAGCAGTACTTC

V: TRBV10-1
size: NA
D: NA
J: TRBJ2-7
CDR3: CASSEIGSGEQYF
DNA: TGCGCCAGCAGTGAAATAGGGTCGGGGGAGCAGTACTTC

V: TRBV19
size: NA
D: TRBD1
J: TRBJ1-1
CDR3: CASSLTGAEAFF
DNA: TGTGCCAGTAGTCTTACAGGGGCCGAAGCTTTCTTT

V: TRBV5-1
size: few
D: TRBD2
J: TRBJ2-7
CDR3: CASRNSGSGSYEQYF
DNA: TGCGCCAGCAGAAATAGCGGGAGTGGTTCCTACGAGCAGTACTTC

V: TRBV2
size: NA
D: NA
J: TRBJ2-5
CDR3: CASSGTDYQETQYF
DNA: TGTGCCAGCAGTGGGACAGACTACCAAGAGACCCAGTACTTC

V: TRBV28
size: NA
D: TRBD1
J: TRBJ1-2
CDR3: CATLPGTGYNYGYTF
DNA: TGTGCCACCCTCCCCGGGACAGGGTATAACTATGGCTACACCTTC

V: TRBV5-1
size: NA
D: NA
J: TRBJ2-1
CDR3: CASSLDGPPYNEQFF
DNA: TGCGCCAGCAGCTTGGACGGTCCCCCCTACAATGAGCAGTTCTTC

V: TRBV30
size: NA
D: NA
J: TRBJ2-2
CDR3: CAWSVLPINTGELFF
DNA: TGTGCCTGGAGTGTACTACCGATTAACACCGGGGAGCTGTTTTTT